This entry describes one T cell receptor beta chain. Produced via immunoSEQ multiplex PCR; TCRdb's table is partial and in-frame only. The profile covers about 2.4 million clones, with over 85% appearing a single time and approximately 0.35% taken by the ten largest. The germline V gene has CDR1 SGHTA and CDR2 FQGTGA. The CDR3 runs to 14 residues. Trimming removed 1 base from V and 3 bases from J, with 6 bases in between. The data were taken from a study of shared clonotypes between healthy human individuals. The sample was naive CD4+ T cells from PBMCs. This sample's subset: CD45RA+ positively selected. The chain couples TRBV7-3 to TRBJ2-2; D is possibly TRBD2 (5 bases). The TCR originated in a young man in good health. Some clones in this sample may be carry-over from other donors' samples. The CDR3 loop reads CASSLKGDTGELFF. DNA of the CDR3: TGTGCCAGCAGCTTAAAGGGAGACACCGGGGAGCTGTTTTTT.